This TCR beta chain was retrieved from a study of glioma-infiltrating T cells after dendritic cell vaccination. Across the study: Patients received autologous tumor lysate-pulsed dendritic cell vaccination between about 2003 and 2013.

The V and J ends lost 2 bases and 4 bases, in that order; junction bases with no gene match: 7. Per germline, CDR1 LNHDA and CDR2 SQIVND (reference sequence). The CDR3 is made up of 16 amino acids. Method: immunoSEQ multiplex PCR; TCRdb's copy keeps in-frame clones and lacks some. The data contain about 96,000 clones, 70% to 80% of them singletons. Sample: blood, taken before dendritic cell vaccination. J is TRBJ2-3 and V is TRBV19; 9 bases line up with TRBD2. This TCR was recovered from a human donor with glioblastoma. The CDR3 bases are TGTGCCAGTAGTATATTCAAGCGGGAGGCTTCAGATACGCAGTATTTT. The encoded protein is CASSIFKREASDTQYF.